The sequence of this T cell receptor (beta chain) was determined in a study of cytotoxic CD8 clonotypes in ibrutinib-treated CLL (dated by TCRdb to 2020 to 2022). Looking at the study overall: The cohort had around twelve relapsed/refractory and approximately 15 treatment-naive patients; 17 were IGHV unmutated. Responses were partial in some 24 patients and complete in 2; after median about 5.5 years follow-up, about 14 stayed in remission and some twelve progressed. The response samples were drawn at a median of approximately 11 months into treatment, with a range of about 6 to 40 months. On average, each sample had approximately 280,000 productive templates and more than 75,000 productive rearrangements. Longitudinal samples were obtainable from about 30% of the roughly 90 participants in the trial. Cryopreserved peripheral blood mononuclear cells were collected before treatment, at response, and at either disease progression or sustained remission. All remission and progressive disease samples were collected while patients were still receiving ibrutinib. Results the study describes overall, beyond this receptor: Baseline clonality was found to be higher than that of age-matched healthy donors and was strongly correlated with circulating CD8+ T-cell counts. Sampling times were not matched between patients in sustained remission and patients whose disease was progressing, and lymph node repertoires were not examined. Public clonotypes were rare and either contracted or stayed stable during treatment, and the rise in clonality at ibrutinib response reflected the expansion of private clonotypes. An increase in clonality was observed at ibrutinib response, with clonality remaining stable during sustained remission and falling back toward baseline at progression.

The CDR3, cysteine through phenylalanine, is 16 amino acids long. CDR3 DNA only is kept here, 48 bases in frame from base 1. CDR1 MNHEY and CDR2 SMNVEV are derived from the germline V gene (reference sequence). V lost 2 bases and J lost 1 base; the stretch between them is 15 bases long. The time point label for this specimen denotes: about a year on ibrutinib. For TCR beta library preparation, roughly 2 micrograms of genomic DNA were extracted from the cryopreserved PBMCs. Longitudinal blood samples from CLL patients on ibrutinib monotherapy were analyzed using high-throughput TCR beta sequencing. The patients took part in an open-label, single-center phase 2 trial of ibrutinib monotherapy. A MiSeq instrument was used for deep resolution sequencing, which targeted depths ranging from 1 in 1 million up to 1 in 200,000 T cells, with coverage averaging 10x for each clonotype. The immunoSEQ hsTCRB Kit was used to generate the TCR beta libraries. Concerning the study's data processing: The data were analyzed with ImmunoSEQ Analyzer and ImmunoSEQ Data Assistant, and V, D and J gene assignments followed IMGT definitions. Clonality, which ranges from 0 to 1, was calculated as one minus the normalized Shannon entropy of productive rearrangement frequencies. Only overrepresented clonotypes making up at least 0.05% of the repertoire of each patient were included in the public clonotype analysis. Roughly 13 age-matched healthy donor repertoires from immuneACCESS served as clonality controls. Drawn from immuneACCESS, this table holds only the in-frame rearrangements with V and J called that TCRdb kept. Clones are partly lost; checked studies trace under half to an unresolved V gene and leave the rest unexplained. The D gene and trimming were derived from the DNA, and the V and J assignments and clone size from that table. The sample table contains about 49,000 clones; only one count was recorded for more than 45% of them. 32% of the sample is held by the ten biggest clonotypes.

A word on this clone: Its antigen specificity is not known. The sample holds no much larger clone one base away, and base qualities are not on file.

Here the sequenced sample was PBMCs, taken after 12 months of ibrutinib treatment. The chain uses TRBV27 and TRBJ2-7; TRBD1 is a possible D gene, resting on 6 matching bases. The source of this sequence is a human donor with chronic lymphocytic leukemia. CDR3 reads: CASSLNRQVASYEQYF. The DNA is TGTGCCAGCAGTTTAAATAGACAGGTCGCTTCCTACGAGCAGTACTTC.